The 15 T cell receptor beta chains presented below share a single source sample, sequenced in a study of cytomegalovirus exposure and HLA in healthy donors. PCR employed 60 Vbeta and 13 Jbeta primers. Sequenced by immunoSEQ multiplex PCR; TCRdb stores in-frame clones only, minus some. The table lists 85,000 to 90,000 clones, approximately 90% of them singletons. Sequenced material: PBMCs. These receptors were taken from a man between 18 and 35 years old in good health and CMV-seronegative.

The rearrangement joins TRBV4-3 to TRBJ2-3; D is perhaps TRBD2 (6 bases). The CDR3 has 20 amino acids. Trimming shortened V by 1 base and J by 0 bases, and 23 bases separated the two germline ends. Germline CDR1 is LGHNA and CDR2 is YSLEER. CDR3 DNA sequence: TGCGCCAGCAGCCAAGGGCCGGCTGGTCTAGCGTCACTGAGCACAGATACGCAGTATTTT. It translates to CASSQGPAGLASLSTDTQYF.

The chain uses TRBV19 and TRBJ2-7; D is undetermined. CDR1 LNHDA and CDR2 SQIVND come from the germline V gene (reference sequence). V was shortened by 1 base and J by 5 bases, with 21 bases between the two germline ends. The CDR3 loop spans 17 amino acids. The CDR3 bases are TGTGCCAGTAGTATAGGGTCCGTGGCCAGGCCGTTTCACGAGCAGTACTTC. As protein: CASSIGSVARPFHEQYF.

The chain links TRBV19 to TRBJ2-1, with 11 nucleotides matching TRBD2. Germline CDR1 reads LNHDA; CDR2 reads SQIVND (reference sequence). Unmatched junction bases numbered 14, after V lost 5 bases and J lost 5 bases. The CDR3 sequence is 18 residues long. The CDR3 protein is CASSYRAPTSGTNNEQFF. The CDR3 region has the DNA TGTGCCAGTAGTTACCGGGCCCCGACTAGCGGGACAAACAATGAGCAGTTCTTC.

Here the CDR3 reads CASSQNAVPTGEQYF. CDR3 nucleotide sequence: TGTGCCAGCAGCCAGAATGCGGTCCCTACGGGCGAGCAGTACTTC. The rearrangement links TRBV4-2 to TRBJ2-7; D ambiguous. The CDR3 is made up of 15 amino acids. The V end lost 3 bases, the J end lost 6 bases, and 18 bases lay between the germline ends. CDR1 and CDR2 (germline): LGHNA, YNFKEQ.

The chain employs TRBV10-1 and TRBJ2-3, with 12 nucleotides matching TRBD2. Germline V gives CDR1 WNHNN, CDR2 SYGVQD (reference sequence). The V gene end was trimmed by 10 bases and the J gene end by 4 bases; junction bases not matched to a gene: 6. The CDR3 length is 14 residues. CDR3 nucleotide sequence: TGCGCCAATCTGACTAGCGGGAGTCCAGATACGCAGTATTTT. Amino acid sequence: CANLTSGSPDTQYF.

The rearrangement uses TRBV7-2 and TRBJ2-2; 13 positions agree with TRBD2. From germline, CDR1 is SGHTA and CDR2 FQGNSA. CDR3 size: 17 residues. Trimming at V came to 4 bases and at J to 6 bases, leaving 8 bases not matched to a gene. The CDR3 DNA follows: TGTGCCAGCAGCTCTGGACTAGCGGGAGTAAGGGCCGGGGAGCTGTTTTTT. Its protein is CASSSGLAGVRAGELFF.

The chain links TRBV15 to TRBJ2-3; 9 nucleotides align to TRBD2. This CDR3 region has 17 residues. Germline V lookup: CDR1 LNHNV, CDR2 YYDKDF (reference sequence). V was clipped by 0 bases and J by 4 bases; unmatched bases: 8. CDR3 amino acids: CATSRDMIAGAPDTQYF. The DNA for the CDR3 is TGTGCCACCAGCAGAGATATGATAGCGGGGGCCCCAGATACGCAGTATTTT.

The V gene is TRBV4-3, the J gene TRBJ1-3; D is undetermined. This CDR3 region has 16 residues. CDR1 LGHNA and CDR2 YSLEER come from the germline V gene. V was trimmed by 1 base and J by 9 bases, leaving 19 bases between them. CDR3 bases: TGCGCCAGCAGCCAAGCTCCGGAGACCCGCGGTAGCACCATATATTTT. Translating gives CASSQAPETRGSTIYF.

The V gene is TRBV27, the J gene TRBJ2-5; TRBD1 matches 7 bases. This CDR3 has 13 amino acids. Trimming took 5 bases from V and 4 from J; bases not matched to a gene: 4. Germline V gene data show CDR1 as MNHEY and CDR2 as SMNVEV (reference sequence). In nucleotides, the CDR3 is TGTGCCAGCAGTGATAGGACAGGAGAGACCCAGTACTTC. Its translation: CASSDRTGETQYF.

The V gene is TRBV5-1, the J gene TRBJ2-3, with TRBD1 identical over 7 bases. This CDR3 has 13 amino acids. Germline loops: CDR1 SGHRS, CDR2 YFSETQ. Trimming at V came to 2 bases and at J to 8 bases, leaving 5 bases not matched to a gene. CDR3 residues: CASSFPTGATQYF. The CDR3, as DNA: TGCGCCAGCAGCTTCCCCACAGGGGCTACGCAGTATTTT.

The chain uses TRBV10-3 and TRBJ2-7; D perhaps matches TRBD2 (5 bases). The germline CDR1 and CDR2 sequences are ENHRY and SYGVKD. V dropped 4 bases and J dropped 6 bases, with 16 bases sitting between them. The CDR3 loop spans 14 amino acids. Here the CDR3 DNA reads TGTGCCATCAGTGGGGCCCGAGGGCTCCTCGAGCAGTACTTC. Translated: CAISGARGLLEQYF.

The chain is built from TRBV18 and TRBJ2-2; 7 nucleotides match TRBD1. The CDR3 spans 16 residues. The junction had 5 bases not matched to a gene; V was cut back by 3 bases and J by 1 base. Germline-derived CDR1 and CDR2 are KGHSH and LQKENI. CDR3: CASSPRPGGNTGELFF. The CDR3 DNA is TGTGCCAGCTCACCTCGACCAGGGGGGAACACCGGGGAGCTGTTTTTT.

The gene calls are TRBV7-9 and TRBJ1-1; 7 bases agree with TRBD1. The length of the CDR3 is 16 residues. Germline CDR1 reads SEHNR; CDR2 reads FQNEAQ (reference sequence). The V and J ends lost 4 bases and 5 bases, in that order; junction bases with no gene match: 13. CDR3 in amino acids: CASSSPNRGWFTEAFF. CDR3 nucleotide sequence: TGTGCCAGCAGCTCCCCCAACAGGGGTTGGTTTACTGAAGCTTTCTTT.

This chain uses TRBV7-3 with TRBJ1-2; no reliable D call. Per germline, CDR1 SGHTA and CDR2 FQGTGA. The CDR3 runs 13 residues. Deletions cut 5 bases from V and 5 bases from J, with 12 bases between. The CDR3 region has the DNA TGTGCCAGCAGCCCGGCGGGGAAATATGGCTACACCTTC. This gives the protein CASSPAGKYGYTF.

The chain combines TRBV7-8 with TRBJ2-2, with 7 bases that match TRBD1. V lost 5 bases, J lost 3 bases, and 6 bases stayed unmatched. In germline, CDR1 is SGHVS, CDR2 FQNEAQ. The CDR3 runs 15 residues. The CDR3 bases are TGTGCCAGCAGCCCGAGACAGGGTTACACCGGGGAGCTGTTTTTT. It yields the protein CASSPRQGYTGELFF.